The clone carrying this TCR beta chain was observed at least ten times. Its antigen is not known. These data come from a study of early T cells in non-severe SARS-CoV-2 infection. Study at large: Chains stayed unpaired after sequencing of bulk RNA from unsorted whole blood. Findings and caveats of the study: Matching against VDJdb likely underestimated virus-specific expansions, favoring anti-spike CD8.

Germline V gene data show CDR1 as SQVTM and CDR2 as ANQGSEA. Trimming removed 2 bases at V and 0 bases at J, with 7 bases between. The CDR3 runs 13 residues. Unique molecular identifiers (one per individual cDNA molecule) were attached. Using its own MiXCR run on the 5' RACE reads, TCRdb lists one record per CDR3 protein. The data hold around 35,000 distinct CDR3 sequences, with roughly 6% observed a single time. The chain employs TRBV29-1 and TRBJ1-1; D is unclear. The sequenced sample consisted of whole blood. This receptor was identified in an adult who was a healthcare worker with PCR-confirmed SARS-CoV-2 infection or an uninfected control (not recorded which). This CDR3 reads CSVETGMNTEAFF. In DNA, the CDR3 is TGCAGCGTTGAAACGGGAATGAACACTGAAGCTTTCTTT.